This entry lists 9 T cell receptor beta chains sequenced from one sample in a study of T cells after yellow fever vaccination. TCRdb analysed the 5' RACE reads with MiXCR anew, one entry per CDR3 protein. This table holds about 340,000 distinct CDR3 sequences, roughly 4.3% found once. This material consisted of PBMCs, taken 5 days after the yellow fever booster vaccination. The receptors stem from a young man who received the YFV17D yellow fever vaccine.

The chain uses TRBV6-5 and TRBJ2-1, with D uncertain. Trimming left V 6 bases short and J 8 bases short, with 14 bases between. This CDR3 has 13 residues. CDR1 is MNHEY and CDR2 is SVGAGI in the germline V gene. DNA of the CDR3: TGTGCCAGCAGCCCCGGACCCGGCGATGAGCAGTTCTTC. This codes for CASSPGPGDEQFF.

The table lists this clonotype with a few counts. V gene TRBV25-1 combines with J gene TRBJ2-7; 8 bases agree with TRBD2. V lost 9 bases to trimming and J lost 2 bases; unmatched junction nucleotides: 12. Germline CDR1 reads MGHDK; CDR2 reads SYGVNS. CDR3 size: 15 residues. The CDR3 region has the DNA TGTGCCAGTCAACCGAGAGCGGGGGCCGCCTACGAGCAGTACTTC. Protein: CASQPRAGAAYEQYF.

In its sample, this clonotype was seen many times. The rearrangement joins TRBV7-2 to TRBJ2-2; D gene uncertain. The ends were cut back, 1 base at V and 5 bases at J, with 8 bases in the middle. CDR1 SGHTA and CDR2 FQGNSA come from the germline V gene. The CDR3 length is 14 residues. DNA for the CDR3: TGTGCCAGCAGCTTAGGCCCCCAAACCGGGGAGCTGTTTTTT. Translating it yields CASSLGPQTGELFF.

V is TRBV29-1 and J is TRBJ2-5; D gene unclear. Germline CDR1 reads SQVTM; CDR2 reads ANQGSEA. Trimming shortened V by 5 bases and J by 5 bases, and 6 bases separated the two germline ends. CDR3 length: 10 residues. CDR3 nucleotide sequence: TGCAGCGTTTTGCAGGAGACCCAGTACTTC. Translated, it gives CSVLQETQYF. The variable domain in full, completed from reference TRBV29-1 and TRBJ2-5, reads SAVISQKPSRDICQRGTSLTIQCQVDSQVTMMFWYRQQPGQSLTLIATANQGSEATYESGFVIDKFPISRPNLTFSTLTVSNMSPEDSSIYLCSVLQETQYFGPGTRLLVL.

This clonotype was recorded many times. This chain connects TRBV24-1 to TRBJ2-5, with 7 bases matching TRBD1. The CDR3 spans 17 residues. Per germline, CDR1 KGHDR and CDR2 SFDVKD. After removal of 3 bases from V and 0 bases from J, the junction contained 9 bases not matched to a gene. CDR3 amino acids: CATSDAPPTGDQETQYF. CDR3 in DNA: TGTGCCACCAGTGATGCCCCCCCTACAGGGGACCAAGAGACCCAGTACTTC.

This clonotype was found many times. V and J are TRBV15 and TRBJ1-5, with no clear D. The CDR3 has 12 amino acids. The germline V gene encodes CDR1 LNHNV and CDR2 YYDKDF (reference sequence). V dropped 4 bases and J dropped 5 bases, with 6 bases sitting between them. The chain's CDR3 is CATSTSDQPQHF. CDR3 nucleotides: TGTGCCACCAGCACAAGTGATCAGCCCCAGCATTTT.

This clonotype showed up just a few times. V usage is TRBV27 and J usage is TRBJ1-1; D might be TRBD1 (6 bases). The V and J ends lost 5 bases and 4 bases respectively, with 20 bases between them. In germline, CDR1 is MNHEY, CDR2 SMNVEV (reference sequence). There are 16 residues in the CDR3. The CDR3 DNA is TGTGCCAGCAGTCCCAGCCCCGTCGGAGGGGGCACTGAAGCTTTCTTT. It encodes CASSPSPVGGGTEAFF.

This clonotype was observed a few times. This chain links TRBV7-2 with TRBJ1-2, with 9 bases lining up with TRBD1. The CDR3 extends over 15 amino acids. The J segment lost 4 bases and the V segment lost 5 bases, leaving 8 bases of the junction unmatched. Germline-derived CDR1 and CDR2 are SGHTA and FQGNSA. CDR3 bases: TGTGCCAGCAGCCCGGACAGGGGACGGGGCTATGGCTACACCTTC. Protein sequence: CASSPDRGRGYGYTF.

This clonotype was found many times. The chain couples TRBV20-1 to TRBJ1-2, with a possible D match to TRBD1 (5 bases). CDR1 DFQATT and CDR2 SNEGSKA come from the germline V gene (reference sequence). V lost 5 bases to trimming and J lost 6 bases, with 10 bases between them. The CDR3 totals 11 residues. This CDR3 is CSAGGEDGYTF. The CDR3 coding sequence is TGCAGTGCTGGGGGTGAGGATGGCTACACCTTC.